What follows are 19 T cell receptor beta chains derived from one specimen sequenced in a study of regulatory T cells in long-lasting Graves disease. As for time point: newly diagnosed GD, antithyroid drugs for less than 3 months. The TCR library was made from RNA that had been extracted from PBMCs in TRIzol. Relying on iRepertoire HTBI primers and Arm-PCR of CDR3 regions, the team built TCR beta libraries. MiXCR was run by TCRdb on the multiplex PCR reads, yielding one entry per CDR3 protein. The sample has about 430,000 distinct CDR3 sequences, about 15% seen once. These data were also reused for a study on T cells in Graves' hyperthyroidism and ophthalmopathy.

Sequencing used peripheral blood mononuclear cells (PBMCs), obtained at new diagnosis, from a patient treated with antithyroid drugs. The receptor source for this set is a woman aged 40 to 50 with Graves disease.

This clonotype appeared many times. The J gene is TRBJ2-1, the V gene TRBV7-2; D ambiguous. The V end lost 4 bases, the J end lost 0 bases, and 7 bases lay between the germline ends. The CDR3 has 14 residues. CDR1 is SGHTA and CDR2 is FQGNSA in the germline V gene. The CDR3 protein is CASSSRSSYNEQFF. CDR3 nucleotide sequence: TGTGCCAGCAGCTCGCGAAGCTCCTACAATGAGCAGTTCTTC.

This chain uses TRBV5-4 with TRBJ2-3; 8 nucleotides agree with TRBD1. Germline assignment: CDR1 SGHNT and CDR2 YYREEE (reference sequence). After removal of 6 bases from V and 4 bases from J, the junction contained 7 bases not matched to a gene. The CDR3 is 14 amino acids. CDR3 loop: CASTSRTGPDTQYF. The CDR3 region has the DNA TGTGCCAGCACAAGTCGGACAGGGCCAGATACGCAGTATTTT.

This clonotype was found many times. The chain is built from TRBV13 and TRBJ2-7; 7 bases align to TRBD2. Germline CDR1 is PRHDT and CDR2 is FYEKMQ (reference sequence). CDR3 length: 14 amino acids. With V trimmed by 5 bases and J by 6 bases, 10 bases remained unmatched. The CDR3 region has the DNA TGTGCCAGCAGCCGCCTCGGGGGAGGGTTCGAGCAGTACTTC. Translation: CASSRLGGGFEQYF.

In its sample, this clonotype was seen many times. This sequence joins TRBV2 and TRBJ2-6, with 7 bases identical to TRBD1. The junction had 7 bases not matched to a gene; V was cut back by 3 bases and J by 2 bases. Germline V gene lookup returns CDR1 SNHLY and CDR2 FYNNEI. The CDR3 has 17 residues. The CDR3 DNA is TGTGCCAGCAGTGATGAGGGAGACAGGGCTGGGGCCAACGTCCTGACTTTC. Its translation is CASSDEGDRAGANVLTF.

This clonotype appeared many times. The rearrangement uses TRBV12-3 or TRBV12-4 and TRBJ2-3; 8 bases map to TRBD1. There are 16 residues in the CDR3. Trimming at V came to 5 bases and at J to 1 base, leaving 8 bases not matched to a gene. The CDR3: CASSQRRTGRTDTQYF. The CDR3 region has the DNA TGTGCCAGCAGTCAAAGAAGGACAGGGCGCACAGATACGCAGTATTTT.

Ten or more counts support this clonotype. The V and J genes are TRBV5-5 and TRBJ2-1; the D is unclear. Per the germline V gene, CDR1 is SGHKS and CDR2 is YYEKEE (reference sequence). The CDR3 extends over 16 amino acids. Trimming pared 0 bases from V and 0 bases from J, leaving 10 bases between. CDR3 sequence: CASSLAAVSSYNEQFF. The CDR3 DNA follows: TGTGCCAGCAGCTTGGCGGCGGTAAGCTCCTACAATGAGCAGTTCTTC. Full variable domain (rest looked up from reference TRBV5-5 and TRBJ2-1): DAGVTQSPTHLIKTRGQQVTLRCSPISGHKSVSWYQQVLGQGPQFIFQYYEKEERGRGNFPDRFSARQFPNYSSELNVNALLLGDSALYLCASSLAAVSSYNEQFFGPGTRLTVL.

This clonotype was observed many times. V gene TRBV6-2 or TRBV6-3 combines with J gene TRBJ2-7; D remains unclear. This CDR3 is 14 amino acids long. Germline values: CDR1 MNHEY, CDR2 SVGEGT. The germline V and J ends were trimmed by 7 bases and 7 bases, with 20 bases remaining between them. DNA for the CDR3: TGTGCCAGCACCCCCGGGCCCTGGCCGAATGAGCAGTACTTC. It translates to CASTPGPWPNEQYF.

This clonotype was seen a handful of times. The chain joins TRBV13 to TRBJ2-6, with D possibly being TRBD1 (6 bases). V lost 1 base and J lost 0, with 19 bases in between. Germline loops: CDR1 PRHDT, CDR2 FYEKMQ (reference sequence). This CDR3 comprises 20 residues. The CDR3 spells CASSLVGYREYSSGANVLTF. The CDR3 nucleotides are TGTGCCAGCAGCTTAGTTGGATACAGGGAGTATAGCTCTGGGGCCAACGTCCTGACTTTC.

The rearrangement links TRBV7-9 to TRBJ2-3, with TRBD1 matching over 9 bases. The CDR3 is made up of 15 amino acids. Germline CDR1 SEHNR, CDR2 FQNEAQ (reference sequence). With V trimmed by 5 bases and J by 3 bases, 6 bases remained unmatched. The CDR3: CASSPGQGRTDTQYF. In nucleotides, the CDR3 is TGTGCCAGCAGCCCAGGACAGGGGCGTACAGATACGCAGTATTTT.

Ten or more counts support this clonotype. The chain is built from TRBV27 and TRBJ2-7; D call uncertain. Trimming removed 8 bases at V and 2 bases at J, with 16 bases between. This CDR3 contains 14 residues. Germline V gene lookup returns CDR1 MNHEY and CDR2 SMNVEV (reference sequence). The CDR3 reads CASAVLTWPYEQYF. The CDR3 DNA reads TGTGCCAGCGCCGTACTAACGTGGCCCTACGAGCAGTACTTC.

The chain uses TRBV12-3 or TRBV12-4 and TRBJ1-1; TRBD1 agrees at 11 bases. This CDR3 spans 18 amino acids. J lost 3 bases, V lost 5 bases, and 14 bases had no gene match. CDR3 amino acids: CASSPGTGGRGWDTEAFF. As DNA, the CDR3 is TGTGCCAGCAGTCCCGGGACAGGGGGTAGAGGTTGGGACACTGAAGCTTTCTTT.

This clonotype has only a few counts. The V call is TRBV9, the J call TRBJ2-7; TRBD2 aligns across 7 bases. This CDR3 contains 13 residues. The V and J ends lost 3 bases and 4 bases, in that order; junction bases with no gene match: 4. CDR1 SGDLS and CDR2 YYNGEE come from the germline V gene. CDR3 in amino acids: CASSAGLVYEQYF. The CDR3 DNA sequence: TGTGCCAGCAGCGCAGGACTAGTGTACGAGCAGTACTTC.

This clonotype was seen ten or more times. V is TRBV9 and J is TRBJ2-7; 8 nucleotides align to TRBD1. In germline, CDR1 is SGDLS, CDR2 YYNGEE. J lost 3 bases, V lost 3 bases, and 11 bases had no gene match. There are 16 residues in the CDR3. CDR3 nucleotides: TGTGCCAGCAGCGCCCGGGACAGGCTATCTTTCTACGAGCAGTACTTC. Amino acids: CASSARDRLSFYEQYF.

A few counts support this clonotype. The chain recombines TRBV6-9 with TRBJ1-1, with a tentative D call TRBD1 (5 bases). Germline CDR1 MNHGY, CDR2 SVAAGI. The CDR3 consists of 14 residues. Trimming took 3 bases from V and 1 from J, leaving 9 bases between them. In DNA form, the CDR3 reads TGTGCCAGCAGTTACGGGCAGGGGAACACTGAAGCTTTCTTT. Protein product: CASSYGQGNTEAFF.

This clonotype was picked up many times. The chain recombines TRBV15 with TRBJ1-5; D is uncertain. The germline V gene encodes CDR1 LNHNV and CDR2 YYDKDF (reference sequence). The CDR3 length is 15 residues. Trimming cost V 5 bases and J 3 bases, with 14 bases left between them. The CDR3 region has the DNA TGTGCCACCAGCCACCGTCCGGTGGACAATCAGCCCCAGCATTTT. Translating it yields CATSHRPVDNQPQHF.

This clonotype has only a few counts. The chain links TRBV28 to TRBJ2-1; D is possibly TRBD1 or TRBD2 (5 bases each). Trimming cost V 3 bases and J 5 bases, with 20 bases left between them. The germline V gene has CDR1 MDHEN and CDR2 SYDVKM. The CDR3 totals 17 residues. CDR3 sequence: CASSFTRGPAEHNEQFF. Here the CDR3 DNA reads TGTGCCAGCAGTTTCACACGGGGACCAGCGGAACACAATGAGCAGTTCTTC.

V gene TRBV7-9 combines with J gene TRBJ2-3; 9 positions match TRBD1. With 5 bases clipped from V and 0 bases from J, the junction kept 15 bases outside the gene matches. Germline V gene data show CDR1 as SEHNR and CDR2 as FQNEAQ (reference sequence). This CDR3 is 19 amino acids long. CDR3 sequence: CASSPKSGTGSRSTDTQYF. The CDR3 nucleotides read TGTGCCAGCAGCCCTAAGTCCGGGACAGGGAGTAGAAGCACAGATACGCAGTATTTT.

Notes on this clonotype: This may stem from a read error, because a much larger clone lies one nucleotide away. Without the conserved terminal phenylalanine or tryptophan, this CDR3 likely stems from a read error. The chain links TRBV5-4 to TRBJ2-5, with D tentatively TRBD1 (6 bases). The V gene lost 5 bases and the J gene lost 5 bases, with 16 bases spanning the gap. Germline values: CDR1 SGHNT, CDR2 YYREEE (reference sequence). The CDR3 length is 14 residues. The CDR3 sequence is CASSQGQKGETQYL. In DNA form, the CDR3 reads TGTGCCAGCAGTCAGGGGCAGAAAGGGGAGACCCAGTACCTC.

This CDR3 is CASSSAPSRGTGELFF. CDR3 bases: TGTGCCAGCAGCTCAGCTCCGTCGCGGGGCACCGGGGAGCTGTTTTTT. V and J are TRBV7-3 and TRBJ2-2; tentative D call: TRBD2 (6 bases). This CDR3 region has 16 residues. Trimming took off 4 bases at V and 4 bases at J, with 16 bases between the two ends. Looked up from germline, CDR1 is SGHTA and CDR2 is FQGTGA.